Presented here are 27 T cell receptor beta chains from one specimen sequenced in a study of cytomegalovirus exposure and HLA in healthy donors (dated by TCRdb to 2016 to 2017). The protocol used for the library was the immunoSEQ multiplex PCR assay. The multiplex PCR relied on a mix of 60 forward primers for TCR Vbeta segments and 13 reverse primers for TCR Jbeta segments. TCRdb carries this immuneACCESS record with in-frame sequences only. Its versions omit some clonotypes, under half of them owing to an unresolved V gene in the studies checked, with the rest unexplained. This sample lists 90,000 to 150,000 clones; 55% to 75% were detected once. 8.2% of the sample is held by the ten biggest clonotypes. Material: PBMCs. The receptors stem from a woman aged 40 to 55 in good health and CMV-seropositive.

The sample holds a few counts of this clone. This chain uses TRBV4-1 with TRBJ2-2, with 16 bases that match TRBD2. V lost 1 base, J lost 4 bases, and 9 bases stayed unmatched. The CDR3 is 20 amino acids. CDR1 MGHRA and CDR2 YSYEKL come from the germline V gene. The CDR3 spells CASSQVPGLAGGPRTGELFF. In DNA, the CDR3 is TGCGCCAGCAGCCAAGTCCCGGGACTAGCGGGGGGGCCTCGCACCGGGGAGCTGTTTTTT.

This clone has only one observation. The chain combines TRBV7-2 with TRBJ1-2, with 7 bases identical to TRBD1. Germline CDR1 is SGHTA and CDR2 is FQGNSA. The CDR3 has 16 residues. The J segment lost 4 bases and the V segment lost 5 bases, leaving 13 bases of the junction unmatched. DNA for the CDR3: TGTGCCAGCAGCACAAGGGGCACAGGGGCTAGCTATGGCTACACCTTC. Protein: CASSTRGTGASYGYTF.

The V and J genes are TRBV18 and TRBJ1-1; TRBD1 might be the D (6 bases). The ends were cut back, 1 base at V and 5 bases at J, with 11 bases in the middle. Germline CDR1 reads KGHSH; CDR2 reads LQKENI. The CDR3 runs 14 residues. This chain's CDR3 is CASSPQGESTEAFF. For the CDR3, the DNA is TGTGCCAGCTCACCACAGGGGGAAAGTACTGAAGCTTTCTTT.

V and J are TRBV4-1 and TRBJ1-3; D is possibly TRBD1 (5 bases). With 4 bases removed from V and 0 bases from J, the gap between germline ends came to 10 bases. The CDR3 runs to 15 residues. Germline V gene sequence: CDR1 MGHRA, CDR2 YSYEKL. CDR3 DNA: TGCGCCAGCAGCCTACTGGACACCTCTGGAAACACCATATATTTT. Amino acids: CASSLLDTSGNTIYF.

V usage is TRBV4-1 and J usage is TRBJ2-6; 7 nucleotides agree with TRBD2. From germline, CDR1 is MGHRA and CDR2 YSYEKL. The CDR3 sequence is 15 residues long. V shed 4 bases and J 2 bases; nucleotides not matched to a gene: 2. This CDR3 is CASSPGRAGANVLTF. The CDR3 DNA is TGCGCCAGCAGCCCTGGGAGGGCTGGGGCCAACGTCCTGACTTTC.

This clone was detected once. The chain links TRBV5-1 to TRBJ2-6; 8 bases are a match to TRBD1. Trimming cost V 4 bases and J 0 bases; bases outside gene matches: 6. CDR3 length equals 17 residues. In germline, CDR1 is SGHRS, CDR2 YFSETQ. CDR3 protein: CASSEGQGSSGANVLTF. In DNA, the CDR3 is TGCGCCAGCAGCGAAGGACAGGGAAGCTCTGGGGCCAACGTCCTGACTTTC. Filled out from reference TRBV5-1 and TRBJ2-6, the complete variable domain reads KAGVTQTPRYLIKTRGQQVTLSCSPISGHRSVSWYQQTPGQGLQFLFEYFSETQRNKGNFPGRFSGRQFSNSRSEMNVSTLELGDSALYLCASSEGQGSSGANVLTFGAGSRLTVL.

This chain uses TRBV7-2 with TRBJ1-2; weak D call: TRBD1 (5 bases). CDR1 SGHTA and CDR2 FQGNSA come from the germline V gene. Trimming pared 2 bases from V and 0 bases from J, leaving 13 bases between. The CDR3 is made up of 16 amino acids. The CDR3 nucleotides are TGTGCCAGCAGCTTAAGCGCGGGGGATACTAACTATGGCTACACCTTC. Residues: CASSLSAGDTNYGYTF.

The V call is TRBV6-6, the J call TRBJ1-4, with no clear D. Trimming removed 5 bases at V and 7 bases at J, with 5 bases between. Germline values: CDR1 MNHNY, CDR2 SVGAGI (reference sequence). This CDR3 is built from 11 residues. The CDR3 nucleotides are TGTGCCAGCAGTCCTTCTGAAAAACTGTTTTTT. Translating gives CASSPSEKLFF.

This clone was seen only a few times. This chain links TRBV20-1 with TRBJ1-1; D gene unclear. Trimming shortened V by 4 bases and J by 0 bases, and 3 bases separated the two germline ends. Germline V lookup: CDR1 DFQATT, CDR2 SNEGSKA (reference sequence). The CDR3 has 11 amino acids. CDR3 amino acids: CSANMNTEAFF. The CDR3 DNA follows: TGCAGTGCTAACATGAACACTGAAGCTTTCTTT.

The chain has TRBV11-1 and TRBJ1-2; a weak D match, TRBD1 (5 bases). Trimming took off 3 bases at V and 7 bases at J, with 12 bases between the two ends. Germline CDR1 reads SGHAT; CDR2 reads FQDESV (reference sequence). The CDR3 extends over 13 amino acids. The CDR3, as DNA: TGTGCCAGCAGCTTCGCCTCGGGGGTTGGCTACACCTTC. Residues: CASSFASGVGYTF.

This chain connects TRBV29-1 to TRBJ1-2; no firm D call. CDR1 is SQVTM and CDR2 is ANQGSEA in the germline V gene. The CDR3 consists of 12 residues. The germline V and J ends were trimmed by 2 bases and 3 bases, with 7 bases remaining between them. The DNA for the CDR3 is TGCAGCGTTGAATCAGTCTACTATGGCTACACCTTC. Translating gives CSVESVYYGYTF.

The chain links TRBV4-2 to TRBJ2-1, with 9 nucleotides matching TRBD2. The germline V gene has CDR1 LGHNA and CDR2 YNFKEQ. The CDR3 covers 13 residues. Trimming cost V 0 bases and J 14 bases; bases outside gene matches: 5. The CDR3 protein is CASSQDRRGGEFF. The CDR3 DNA reads as TGTGCCAGCAGCCAAGATAGGCGCGGGGGGGAGTTCTTC.

Only a few counts were recorded for this clone. The rearrangement links TRBV10-3 to TRBJ1-1; possibly TRBD1 for D (5 bases). In germline, CDR1 is ENHRY, CDR2 SYGVKD. V was pared by 8 bases and J by 4 bases, with 14 bases between. This CDR3 region has 13 residues. CDR3 sequence (DNA): TGTGCCATCGGGAAGACAGCATCCACTGAAGCTTTCTTT. This codes for CAIGKTASTEAFF.

This chain links TRBV5-1 with TRBJ2-5; no definite D call. V lost 1 base and J 3 bases, leaving 10 bases between the germline ends. Germline assignment: CDR1 SGHRS and CDR2 YFSETQ. This CDR3 has 14 amino acids. CDR3 DNA: TGCGCCAGCAGCTTGTATGTACAGAAAGAGACCCAGTACTTC. It translates to CASSLYVQKETQYF.

The genes are TRBV6-5 and TRBJ2-7; 11 nucleotides match TRBD1. V shed 2 bases, J shed 6 bases, and the junction held 6 bases outside the gene matches. Germline-derived CDR1 and CDR2 are MNHEY and SVGAGI. CDR3 size: 15 residues. Written as DNA, the CDR3 is TGTGCCAGCAGTTACAGGGACAGGGGGGGTTCCGAGCAGTACTTC. This encodes CASSYRDRGGSEQYF.

This clone was found once. The chain couples TRBV27 to TRBJ2-5, with a possible D match to TRBD1 (5 bases). The V end lost 5 bases, the J end lost 3 bases, and 13 bases lay between the germline ends. Germline V CDR1 and CDR2: MNHEY, SMNVEV (reference sequence). The CDR3 contains 14 residues. The DNA of the CDR3 is TGTGCCAGCAGTCCTACAGGACATAAAGAGACCCAGTACTTC. It specifies CASSPTGHKETQYF.

The V call is TRBV5-1, the J call TRBJ2-1; D may be TRBD1 (6 bases). This CDR3 has 16 residues. V was shortened by 4 bases and J by 0 bases, with 14 bases between the two germline ends. Looked up from germline, CDR1 is SGHRS and CDR2 is YFSETQ. The CDR3 here is CASSPSPGASYNEQFF. CDR3 DNA: TGCGCCAGCAGCCCCTCCCCAGGGGCCTCCTACAATGAGCAGTTCTTC.

This sequence joins TRBV27 and TRBJ2-3, with D perhaps TRBD2 (6 bases). Per germline, CDR1 MNHEY and CDR2 SMNVEV (reference sequence). V was clipped by 8 bases and J by 8 bases, with 14 bases between them. The CDR3 extends over 12 amino acids. The CDR3 nucleotides are TGTGCCAGCCCCGGCGAGGGAGGTACGCAGTATTTT. Its translation: CASPGEGGTQYF.

This clone was observed once. This chain uses TRBV5-1 with TRBJ1-6, with TRBD1 matching over 8 bases. Trimming removed 0 bases from V and 7 bases from J; junction bases left unmatched: 3. CDR3 length: 15 residues. Per germline, CDR1 SGHRS and CDR2 YFSETQ. This CDR3 is CASSLDRTGNSPLHF. CDR3 DNA: TGCGCCAGCAGCTTGGACAGGACAGGGAATTCACCCCTCCACTTT.

The chain uses TRBV7-2 and TRBJ1-5; D gene ambiguous. Germline-derived CDR1 and CDR2 are SGHTA and FQGNSA. There are 13 residues in the CDR3. Trimming took off 4 bases at V and 9 bases at J, with 13 bases between the two ends. DNA of the CDR3: TGTGCCAGCAGCTCCGCCGGGTGGCCGCCCCAGCATTTT. This encodes CASSSAGWPPQHF.

V is TRBV7-8 and J is TRBJ2-1; the match to TRBD2 covers 16 bases. Germline V CDR1 and CDR2: SGHVS, FQNEAQ. J gave up 6 bases and V 8 bases, and 4 bases lay outside the gene matches. The CDR3 runs to 15 residues. The DNA for the CDR3 is TGTGCCAGCGTGGGACTAGCGGGGGGGAGCAATGAGCAGTTCTTC. It is translated as CASVGLAGGSNEQFF.

The chain links TRBV11-2 to TRBJ2-2; 7 bases fit TRBD2. This CDR3 has 14 residues. Looked up from germline, CDR1 is SGHAT and CDR2 is FQNNGV. V shed 8 bases and J 4 bases; nucleotides not matched to a gene: 7. The CDR3 DNA reads TGTGCCAGCTGGGAGGGTCAGGTCACCGGGGAGCTGTTTTTT. Residues: CASWEGQVTGELFF.

V is TRBV6-1 and J is TRBJ2-7; a weak D match, TRBD2 (6 bases). Trimming removed 6 bases at V and 9 bases at J, with 21 bases between. The germline CDR1 and CDR2 sequences are MNHNS and SASEGT. The CDR3 is made up of 14 amino acids. CDR3 nucleotide sequence: TGTGCCAGCAGCGGGACGGCGGGGCTATCATGGCAGTACTTC. Translation gives CASSGTAGLSWQYF.

This clone has only one observation. The J gene is TRBJ2-1, the V gene TRBV4-3; D may be TRBD2 (7 bases). Trimming removed 1 base from V and 2 bases from J, with 15 bases in between. CDR1 and CDR2 from the germline V gene are LGHNA and YSLEER. The CDR3 sequence is 17 residues long. The CDR3 nucleotides read TGCGCCAGCAGCCAAGCAGGCGGAGGGGGGGCCTACAATGAGCAGTTCTTC. Its translation is CASSQAGGGGAYNEQFF.

In its sample, this clone was seen a few times. The chain joins TRBV6-5 to TRBJ1-1; 7 positions agree with TRBD1. V was pared by 5 bases and J by 5 bases, with 8 bases of the junction left unmatched. CDR3 length equals 14 residues. The V gene's germline CDR1 is MNHEY and CDR2 SVGAGI. In DNA form, the CDR3 reads TGTGCCAGCAGTGTGAGGGGGCGAAAAACTGAAGCTTTCTTT. This gives the protein CASSVRGRKTEAFF.

The V gene is TRBV5-1, the J gene TRBJ1-2, with 7 bases identical to TRBD1. This CDR3 comprises 14 residues. Trimming removed 2 bases from V and 5 bases from J; junction bases left unmatched: 6. Germline V lookup: CDR1 SGHRS, CDR2 YFSETQ. CDR3 protein: CASSLGQALYGYTF. CDR3 in DNA: TGCGCCAGCAGCTTAGGACAGGCCCTTTATGGCTACACCTTC.

V usage is TRBV6-6 and J usage is TRBJ2-1, with D maybe TRBD1 (5 bases). In germline, CDR1 is MNHNY, CDR2 SVGAGI (reference sequence). The CDR3 loop spans 16 amino acids. The ends were cut back, 6 bases at V and 0 bases at J, with 15 bases in the middle. The CDR3 nucleotides are TGTGCCAGCAGCCCTCTAGGGGCCCCCTCCTACAATGAGCAGTTCTTC. Protein sequence: CASSPLGAPSYNEQFF.